The clone carrying this T cell receptor beta chain has more than one count but fewer than ten. The antigen remains undetermined. For the second PCR, which ran for about 7 to 12 cycles, a sample-barcoded 5' primer and a J-beta primer mix were used. Tagging of each cDNA molecule was performed by a template-switch adaptor with 12 random nucleotides. Using its own MiXCR run on the 5' RACE reads, TCRdb lists one record per CDR3 protein. Counted here are 600,000 to 1,000,000 distinct CDR3 sequences, 58% occurring once; the ten biggest clones make up about 20%. This entry comes from a study of blood T cells in healthy people across ages. General observations from the study: Diversity was estimated from one million T cells, and these estimates were considered underestimates. Naive CD4+ cell counts and diversity both ran higher in long-lived than in aged donors.

The CDR3 loop spans 15 amino acids. Germline CDR1 is SGHTA and CDR2 is FQGTGA. Trimming cost V 5 bases and J 2 bases, with 16 bases left between them. The sequenced sample consisted of blood. This clonotype was obtained from a man aged 30 to 45 in good health. This chain joins TRBV7-3 and TRBJ2-7; possible D gene TRBD2, 6 bases. The CDR3 is CASSPSAGRTYEQYF. The CDR3 DNA sequence: TGTGCCAGCAGCCCCTCGGCGGGGAGAACCTACGAGCAGTACTTC.